A selection of T cell receptor beta chains follows, all from one sample in a study of Ad26.COV2.S vaccination and SARS-CoV-2 variants. The assay was immunoSEQ multiplex PCR, and TCRdb's table has in-frame clones only and misses some. The sample has hundreds of thousands of clones; roughly 90% are singletons. The source was peripheral blood, collected in a trial of Ad26.COV2.S vaccine versus placebo. Receptors were obtained from a person between 18 and 65 years old who received the Ad26.COV2.S COVID-19 vaccine or a placebo. The conserved cysteine and the conserved F or W are not part of the CDR3 here. The D gene is left open where the match is weak. A row's size may be missing; if present it is once, few, many or a size class.

d_gene	len	abundance	v_gene	j_gene	CDR3aa
.	11	.	TRBV6-5	TRBJ1-1	ASSPRSNTEAF
.	10	few	TRBV30	TRBJ1-2	AWRVRGSGYT
.	11	.	TRBV19	TRBJ1-2	ASSIPAMGGYT
.	11	once	TRBV6-5	TRBJ1-5	ASRQNTNQPQH
.	12	.	TRBV6-5	TRBJ2-7	ASSYSGGSYEQY
TRBD1	14	.	TRBV4-1	TRBJ1-2	ASSSPAGTEIYGYT
.	10	.	TRBV7-8	TRBJ1-1	ASSHMNTEAF
.	13	.	TRBV5-1	TRBJ1-5	ASSLGGRSNQPQH
.	12	.	TRBV7-9	TRBJ1-5	ASSLQGEEQPQH
.	10	.	TRBV19	TRBJ1-2	ASSRDGYGYT
.	11	.	TRBV12-3/TRBV12-4	TRBJ2-1	ASRDPRGPPLF
.	10	.	TRBV7-2	TRBJ2-2	ASSTSTGELF
.	12	.	TRBV5-1	TRBJ2-7	ASSFGGGGYEQY
.	13	.	TRBV3-1/TRBV3-2	TRBJ2-1	ASSQPGRGDNEQF
TRBD1	12	.	TRBV15	TRBJ2-2	ATSGTGGIGELF
TRBD2	13	.	TRBV2	TRBJ2-1	ASSRTSGRGNEQF
.	10	.	TRBV15	TRBJ2-1	ATGTGNNEQF
TRBD2	13	.	TRBV24-1	TRBJ2-2	ATSSSGRASGELF
TRBD2	12	.	TRBV7-3	TRBJ2-1	ASSFGTTGYEQF
.	13	.	TRBV18	TRBJ2-7	ASSPSATGTYEQY
.	9	.	TRBV2	TRBJ1-4	ASSEGGTGL
TRBD2	15	.	TRBV5-1	TRBJ2-3	ASSRLGGSPSTDTQY
TRBD2	15	.	TRBV7-8	TRBJ2-1	ASSPWTSGYTYNEQF
.	11	.	TRBV29-1	TRBJ1-2	SVGSTGKEGYT
TRBD2	14	.	TRBV7-8	TRBJ2-1	ASSSPRGGRGNEQF
.	13	.	TRBV7-8	TRBJ1-3	ASSFPYRPGNTIY
TRBD1	13	once	TRBV3-1/TRBV3-2	TRBJ1-6	ASSQAQGANSPLH
TRBD2	12	.	TRBV4-2	TRBJ2-7	ASSQSGGPYEQY
.	9	.	TRBV29-1	TRBJ2-2	SVAETGELF
TRBD1	11	.	TRBV12-3/TRBV12-4	TRBJ1-6	ASFRDRNSPLH
.	10	.	TRBV6-6	TRBJ2-1	ASSSTGNEQF
.	13	few	TRBV7-9	TRBJ1-2	ASSPAATAVHGYT
.	10	.	TRBV24-1	TRBJ2-3	ATSGSGNTQY
.	9	.	TRBV29-1	TRBJ2-5	TGTSQETQY
.	11	.	TRBV6-1	TRBJ1-2	ASSEKGGYGYT